This T cell receptor (beta chain) was identified in a study of technical replicates of blood from a few donors (TCRdb year 2017). The library was obtained by the immunoSEQ multiplex PCR assay. The immuneACCESS repertoire file appears here via TCRdb, limited to in-frame rearrangements. These files lack a portion of the clones; in checked studies, under half of the deficit traces to unresolved V genes, and the cause of the others is not known. This sample lists some 80,000 clones; approximately 94% were detected once. Approximately 0.25% of the sample is held by the ten biggest clonotypes. V drops 5 bases and J drops 5 bases, leaving 12 bases in between. CDR1 SGHTA and CDR2 FQGNSA were looked up in the germline V gene. The CDR3 covers 13 residues, taking in both the cysteine and the phenylalanine. Only CDR3 DNA is held: 39 bases, read in frame from base 1. As for this clone: Its antigen specificity is not known. Per-base qualities were not stored, and no clone one base away is much larger.

This clonotype originated in a human donor in good health. The chain joins TRBV7-2 to TRBJ2-5, with no reliable assignment of the D segment. The material sequenced was T cells isolated from PBMCs. CDR3 reads: CASSPNFLETQYF. The sequenced DNA: TGTGCCAGCAGCCCCAACTTTTTGGAGACCCAGTACTTC.